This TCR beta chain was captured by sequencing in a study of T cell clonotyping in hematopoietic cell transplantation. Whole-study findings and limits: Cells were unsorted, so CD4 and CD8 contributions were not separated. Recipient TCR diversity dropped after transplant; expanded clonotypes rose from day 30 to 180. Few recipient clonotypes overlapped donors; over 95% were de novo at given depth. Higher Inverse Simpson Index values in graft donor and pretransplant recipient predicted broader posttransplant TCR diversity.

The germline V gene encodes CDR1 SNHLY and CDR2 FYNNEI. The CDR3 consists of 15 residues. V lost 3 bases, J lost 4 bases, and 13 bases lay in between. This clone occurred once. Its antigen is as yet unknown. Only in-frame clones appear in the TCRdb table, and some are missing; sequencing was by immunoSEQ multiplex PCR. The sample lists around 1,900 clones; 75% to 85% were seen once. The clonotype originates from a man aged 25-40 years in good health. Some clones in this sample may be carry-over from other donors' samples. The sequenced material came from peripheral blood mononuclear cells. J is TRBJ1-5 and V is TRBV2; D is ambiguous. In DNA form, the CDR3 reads TGTGCCAGCAGTGATGGAGCCGGCCCAAATCAGCCCCAGCATTTT. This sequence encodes CASSDGAGPNQPQHF.